This TCR beta chain appears in the sequencing data of a study of T-cell reconstitution after alpha-beta-depleted transplantation in children. The CDR3 length is 11 residues. V shed 2 bases and J shed 11 bases, with 9 bases lying between them. Looked up from germline, CDR1 is MNHEY and CDR2 is SVGEGT. Unique molecular identifiers featured in how the TCRbeta library was prepared. TCRdb re-derived calls from the PCR reads in MiXCR, one entry per CDR3 protein. This repertoire shows 200,000 to 250,000 distinct CDR3 sequences, approximately 9% found once; its top ten account for around 6.2%. Sequenced here: PBMCs from the stem cell graft donor, sampled from the stem cell graft. This sequence joins TRBV6-2 or TRBV6-3 and TRBJ1-1, with TRBD1 as a possible D gene (5 bases). The source of this sequence is a human donor who donated a stem cell graft to a child with acute lymphoblastic leukemia. The CDR3 bases are TGTGCCAGCAGTTACGCCTGGGGCGCTTTCTTT. Protein: CASSYAWGAFF.